This T cell receptor (beta chain) was observed in a study of OX40 agonist ivuxolimab in advanced cancers. Study-wide background: Subjects had a mean age of about 60 years, with a range of roughly 20 to 80; more than 70% were male.

The CDR3 covers 11 residues. Germline CDR1 DFQATT, CDR2 SNEGSKA (reference sequence). Deletions cut 3 bases from V and 2 bases from J, with 5 bases between. Profiled with immunoSEQ multiplex PCR; TCRdb holds only in-frame clones, not every one. This table holds under 75,000 clones, 80% to 90% found once. The receptor comes from an adult with an advanced solid tumor such as melanoma, head and neck, liver or kidney cancer. Material: CD4+ or CD8+ T cells sorted from blood, obtained in a trial of the OX40 agonist ivuxolimab. The chain employs TRBV20-1 and TRBJ2-7; D unclear. The CDR3 sequence: CSASEAYEQYF. The CDR3 nucleotides read TGCAGTGCTAGTGAAGCCTACGAGCAGTACTTC.